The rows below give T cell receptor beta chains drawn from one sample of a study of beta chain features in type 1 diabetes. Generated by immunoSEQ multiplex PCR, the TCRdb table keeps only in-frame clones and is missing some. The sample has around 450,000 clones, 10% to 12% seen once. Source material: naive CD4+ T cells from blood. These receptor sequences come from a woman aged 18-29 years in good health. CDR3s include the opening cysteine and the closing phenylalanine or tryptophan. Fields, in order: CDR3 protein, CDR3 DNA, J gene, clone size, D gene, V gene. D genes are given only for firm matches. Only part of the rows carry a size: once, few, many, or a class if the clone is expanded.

CDR3 protein: CASSDGNTGELFF
CDR3 DNA: TGTGCCAGCAGTGACGGGAACACCGGGGAGCTGTTTTTT
J gene: TRBJ2-2
clone size: few
D gene: -
V gene: TRBV28

CDR3 protein: CASSESSSGGNEQFF
CDR3 DNA: TGTGCCAGCAGCGAAAGCTCGAGCGGGGGCAATGAGCAGTTCTTC
J gene: TRBJ2-1
clone size: many
D gene: TRBD2
V gene: TRBV9

CDR3 protein: CASSLRIPPEPGNIQYF
CDR3 DNA: TGTGCCAGCAGCTTAAGGATCCCACCGGAACCAGGAAACATTCAGTACTTC
J gene: TRBJ2-4
clone size: -
D gene: -
V gene: TRBV7-2

CDR3 protein: CASSLTLGYTEAFF
CDR3 DNA: TGTGCCAGCAGTCTTACCTTGGGTTACACTGAAGCTTTCTTT
J gene: TRBJ1-1
clone size: -
D gene: -
V gene: TRBV6-6

CDR3 protein: CSVAAGELFF
CDR3 DNA: TGCAGCGTTGCAGCCGGGGAGCTGTTTTTT
J gene: TRBJ2-2
clone size: few
D gene: -
V gene: TRBV29-1

CDR3 protein: CSVVRGGGYTF
CDR3 DNA: TGCAGCGTTGTCCGGGGCGGAGGCTACACCTTC
J gene: TRBJ1-2
clone size: -
D gene: -
V gene: TRBV29-1

CDR3 protein: CCAADRGRMNTEAFF
CDR3 DNA: TGCTGCGCTGCAGACAGGGGGCGAATGAACACTGAAGCTTTCTTT
J gene: TRBJ1-1
clone size: few
D gene: TRBD1
V gene: TRBV29-1

CDR3 protein: CASSLRGQETQYF
CDR3 DNA: TGTGCCAGCAGCTTAAGAGGACAAGAGACCCAGTACTTC
J gene: TRBJ2-5
clone size: few
D gene: -
V gene: TRBV7-9

CDR3 protein: CASSLSWLTDTQYF
CDR3 DNA: TGTGCCAGCAGCTTAAGCTGGCTCACAGATACGCAGTATTTT
J gene: TRBJ2-3
clone size: few
D gene: -
V gene: TRBV7-2

CDR3 protein: CASSVGTQGKQPLHF
CDR3 DNA: TGTGCCAGCAGTGTTGGTACACAGGGGAAACAACCCCTCCACTTT
J gene: TRBJ1-6
clone size: few
D gene: TRBD1
V gene: TRBV2

CDR3 protein: CASSQKGGASTEAFF
CDR3 DNA: TGCGCCAGCAGTCAAAAAGGAGGGGCGAGCACTGAAGCTTTCTTT
J gene: TRBJ1-1
clone size: -
D gene: -
V gene: TRBV23-1

CDR3 protein: CASSGVRGSPYEQYF
CDR3 DNA: TGTGCCAGCAGTGGGGTTCGGGGCTCCCCCTACGAGCAGTACTTC
J gene: TRBJ2-7
clone size: few
D gene: -
V gene: TRBV2

CDR3 protein: CASSLGGHEQYF
CDR3 DNA: TGTGCCAGCAGCTTAGGAGGTCACGAGCAGTACTTC
J gene: TRBJ2-7
clone size: -
D gene: -
V gene: TRBV13

CDR3 protein: CASSQERRYFNEQFF
CDR3 DNA: TGCGCCAGCAGCCAAGAGCGCCGGTACTTCAATGAGCAGTTCTTC
J gene: TRBJ2-1
clone size: -
D gene: -
V gene: TRBV4-3

CDR3 protein: CASSSHPGQGRGAQYF
CDR3 DNA: TGTGCCAGCAGCTCCCACCCCGGGCAGGGTCGGGGGGCGCAGTATTTT
J gene: TRBJ2-3
clone size: -
D gene: TRBD2
V gene: TRBV7-3

CDR3 protein: CASSQDPFLRYF
CDR3 DNA: TGTGCCAGCAGCCAAGACCCCTTTCTCCGGTACTTC
J gene: TRBJ2-4
clone size: -
D gene: -
V gene: TRBV14

CDR3 protein: CASSPRTEKVYGYTF
CDR3 DNA: TGTGCCAGCTCACCCCGGACGGAGAAGGTCTATGGCTACACCTTC
J gene: TRBJ1-2
clone size: -
D gene: -
V gene: TRBV18

CDR3 protein: CASSITGLETQYF
CDR3 DNA: TGTGCCAGCAGTATCACAGGGTTGGAGACCCAGTACTTC
J gene: TRBJ2-5
clone size: few
D gene: -
V gene: TRBV6-1

CDR3 protein: CASSMGAGGNEQFF
CDR3 DNA: TGTGCCAGTAGTATGGGGGCGGGAGGGAATGAGCAGTTCTTC
J gene: TRBJ2-1
clone size: -
D gene: TRBD2
V gene: TRBV19

CDR3 protein: CASSPWTSVERGFF
CDR3 DNA: TGCGCCAGCAGCCCTTGGACTAGCGTCGAAAGGGGGTTCTTC
J gene: TRBJ2-1
clone size: few
D gene: TRBD2
V gene: TRBV5-1

CDR3 protein: CASSWGTGNNEQFF
CDR3 DNA: TGTGCCAGCAGCTGGGGGACAGGAAACAATGAGCAGTTCTTC
J gene: TRBJ2-1
clone size: few
D gene: TRBD1
V gene: TRBV7-9

CDR3 protein: CASSREGTAFF
CDR3 DNA: TGTGCCAGCAGTCGGGAGGGTACGGCTTTCTTT
J gene: TRBJ1-1
clone size: -
D gene: -
V gene: TRBV6-5

CDR3 protein: CASSPGGGTDTQYF
CDR3 DNA: TGTGCCAGCAGCCCAGGGGGGGGCACAGATACGCAGTATTTT
J gene: TRBJ2-3
clone size: -
D gene: -
V gene: TRBV7-3

CDR3 protein: CATSRDHLGLVETQYF
CDR3 DNA: TGTGCCACCAGCAGAGATCATTTAGGGCTCGTAGAGACCCAGTACTTC
J gene: TRBJ2-5
clone size: -
D gene: -
V gene: TRBV15

CDR3 protein: CASSLFPGERTDTQYF
CDR3 DNA: TGCGCCAGCAGCCTGTTCCCCGGAGAAAGGACAGATACGCAGTATTTT
J gene: TRBJ2-3
clone size: -
D gene: -
V gene: TRBV5-1

CDR3 protein: CASSGLAELAGTQYF
CDR3 DNA: TGTGCCAGCAGCGGACTAGCCGAACTAGCGGGGACCCAGTACTTC
J gene: TRBJ2-5
clone size: few
D gene: TRBD2
V gene: TRBV7-6

CDR3 protein: CASSYSGYSYEQYF
CDR3 DNA: TGTGCCAGCAGTTACTCCGGCTACTCCTACGAGCAGTACTTC
J gene: TRBJ2-7
clone size: -
D gene: -
V gene: TRBV6-6

CDR3 protein: CSVGAGRIETQYF
CDR3 DNA: TGCAGCGTTGGAGCAGGGAGGATCGAGACCCAGTACTTC
J gene: TRBJ2-5
clone size: -
D gene: -
V gene: TRBV29-1

CDR3 protein: CAWSVRTSGGRKNTEAFF
CDR3 DNA: TGTGCCTGGAGTGTTCGCACAAGTGGGGGGCGAAAAAACACTGAAGCTTTCTTT
J gene: TRBJ1-1
clone size: few
D gene: -
V gene: TRBV30

CDR3 protein: CASSLAGSVYNEQFF
CDR3 DNA: TGTGCCAGCAGCTTAGCGGGGTCAGTTTACAATGAGCAGTTCTTC
J gene: TRBJ2-1
clone size: few
D gene: -
V gene: TRBV7-2

CDR3 protein: CASSQDQPDTQYF
CDR3 DNA: TGCGCCAGCAGCCAAGATCAGCCAGATACGCAGTATTTT
J gene: TRBJ2-3
clone size: -
D gene: -
V gene: TRBV4-1

CDR3 protein: CASSLAPGAVRNEQFF
CDR3 DNA: TGCGCCAGCAGCTTGGCGCCAGGGGCTGTCCGCAATGAGCAGTTCTTC
J gene: TRBJ2-1
clone size: -
D gene: -
V gene: TRBV5-1

CDR3 protein: CATSRGQNNEQFF
CDR3 DNA: TGTGCCACCAGCAGAGGACAGAACAATGAGCAGTTCTTC
J gene: TRBJ2-1
clone size: -
D gene: -
V gene: TRBV15

CDR3 protein: CASSVGGKTQYF
CDR3 DNA: TGCGCCAGCAGTGTAGGGGGAAAGACCCAGTACTTC
J gene: TRBJ2-5
clone size: -
D gene: -
V gene: TRBV10-2

CDR3 protein: CASSEGRVGYGYTF
CDR3 DNA: TGTGCCAGCAGTGAAGGGAGGGTTGGTTATGGCTACACCTTC
J gene: TRBJ1-2
clone size: few
D gene: -
V gene: TRBV25-1

CDR3 protein: CASSFDGPTEAFF
CDR3 DNA: TGTGCCAGCAGCTTCGACGGCCCCACTGAAGCTTTCTTT
J gene: TRBJ1-1
clone size: -
D gene: -
V gene: TRBV7-2

CDR3 protein: CASNGVQGLDTQYF
CDR3 DNA: TGTGCCAGTAATGGAGTACAGGGTCTTGATACGCAGTATTTT
J gene: TRBJ2-3
clone size: -
D gene: -
V gene: TRBV19

CDR3 protein: CASSLAEILYNEQFF
CDR3 DNA: TGTGCCAGCAGTTTAGCCGAGATACTCTACAATGAGCAGTTCTTC
J gene: TRBJ2-1
clone size: -
D gene: -
V gene: TRBV28

CDR3 protein: CSVDLFGANVLTF
CDR3 DNA: TGCAGCGTTGATTTGTTTGGGGCCAACGTCCTGACTTTC
J gene: TRBJ2-6
clone size: many
D gene: -
V gene: TRBV29-1

CDR3 protein: CASSLVAGSYEQYF
CDR3 DNA: TGTGCCAGCAGCTTAGTGGCAGGTTCCTACGAGCAGTACTTC
J gene: TRBJ2-7
clone size: few
D gene: -
V gene: TRBV7-9